The 25 T cell receptor beta chains reported below all come from one sample, sequenced in a study of T cell responses to AZD1222 COVID-19 vaccine. Libraries were prepared by immunoSEQ multiplex PCR; TCRdb keeps only in-frame clonotypes and omits some of them. In the table there are roughly 200,000 clones, 80% to 95% of which are singletons. The material was peripheral blood, obtained 28 days after the second AZD1222 dose. The receptors were sampled from an adult who received the AZD1222 COVID-19 vaccine.

This chain links TRBV5-1 with TRBJ2-7; TRBD1 aligns across 9 bases. With V trimmed by 2 bases and J by 0 bases, 3 bases remained unmatched. The CDR3 length is 15 residues. Germline V gene sequence: CDR1 SGHRS, CDR2 YFSETQ. The CDR3 is CASSFHRGPSYEQYF. CDR3 in DNA: TGCGCCAGCAGCTTCCACAGGGGGCCCTCCTACGAGCAGTACTTC.

The V gene is TRBV21-1, the J gene TRBJ1-2; the table gives TRBD1 as D, unverified against the DNA. TRBV21-1 is labeled a pseudogene. The CDR3 is 12 residues long. CDR3 sequence reads: CAFVDRVGGYTF. In nucleotides, the CDR3 is TGTGCCTTCGTGGACAGGGTCGGTGGCTACACCTTC.

The rearrangement joins TRBV28 to TRBJ2-1; D call uncertain. Germline V lookup: CDR1 MDHEN, CDR2 SYDVKM. Trimming removed 2 bases from V and 4 bases from J, with 9 bases in between. This CDR3 spans 14 amino acids. The DNA for the CDR3 is TGTGCCAGCAGTTTAGAACAGCGATACAATGAGCAGTTCTTC. Protein product: CASSLEQRYNEQFF.

The CDR3 is CASSYSLRDTQYF. DNA for the CDR3: TGTGCCAGCAGTTACTCTTTGAGGGATACGCAGTATTTT. The chain combines TRBV6-5 with TRBJ2-3; D not resolved. CDR3 length equals 13 residues. Between the trimmed V and J ends, which lost 0 bases and 6 bases, there was a span of 7 bases. CDR1 and CDR2 from the germline V gene are MNHEY and SVGAGI.

This clone was recorded a few times. The chain uses TRBV19 and TRBJ1-5, with D perhaps TRBD1 (6 bases). V was pared by 7 bases and J by 2 bases, with 15 bases between. Germline CDR1 and CDR2: LNHDA and SQIVND (reference sequence). This CDR3 spans 15 amino acids. The CDR3 is CASMGRGQGNQPQHF. The DNA for the CDR3 is TGTGCCAGTATGGGGCGGGGGCAAGGCAATCAGCCCCAGCATTTT.

This chain uses TRBV30 with TRBJ2-1; possible D gene TRBD2, 5 bases. The CDR3 totals 19 residues. Germline CDR1 reads GTSNPN; CDR2 reads SVGIG (reference sequence). Between the trimmed V and J ends, which lost 1 base and 0 bases, there was a span of 22 bases. The CDR3, as DNA: TGTGCCTGGAGTGATCCGTATATCCGCAGTGAGGGCTCCTACAATGAGCAGTTCTTC. Its translation is CAWSDPYIRSEGSYNEQFF.

The CDR3 here is CASSQDLEPLLETQYF. For the CDR3, the DNA is TGCGCCAGCAGCCAAGATCTAGAGCCTCTCCTTGAGACCCAGTACTTC. The gene calls are TRBV4-1 and TRBJ2-5; D call uncertain. The CDR3 runs 16 residues. The germline V and J ends were trimmed by 0 bases and 5 bases, with 16 bases remaining between them. Germline loops: CDR1 MGHRA, CDR2 YSYEKL.

This rearrangement joins TRBV12-3 or TRBV12-4 to TRBJ1-5; D is possibly TRBD1 (6 bases). The CDR3 sequence is 13 residues long. With 7 bases removed from V and 6 bases from J, the gap between germline ends came to 13 bases. CDR3 nucleotides: TGTGCCAGCAACAGGGTGGAGGGTCAGCCCCAGCATTTT. Translating it yields CASNRVEGQPQHF.

This chain uses TRBV7-2 with TRBJ1-2; 8 nucleotides align to TRBD1. CDR1 is SGHTA, CDR2 FQGNSA, per germline. The CDR3 extends over 15 amino acids. V trimming: 3 bases; J trimming: 6 bases; junction bases outside the gene matches: 9. CDR3 nucleotide sequence: TGTGCCAGCAGCTTCTTAGGGACAGGAGTACATGGCTACACCTTC. This translates into CASSFLGTGVHGYTF.

J is TRBJ2-2 and V is TRBV5-1, with D perhaps given as TRBD1 or TRBD2 (5 bases each). CDR1 and CDR2 from the germline V gene are SGHRS and YFSETQ. Trimming cost V 6 bases and J 3 bases, with 18 bases left between them. This CDR3 region has 16 residues. The CDR3: CASTPPGAGDTGELFF. CDR3 in DNA: TGCGCCAGCACTCCACCCGGGGCTGGTGACACCGGGGAGCTGTTTTTT.

This chain joins TRBV5-4 and TRBJ2-7; D unresolved. The germline CDR1 and CDR2 sequences are SGHNT and YYREEE (reference sequence). CDR3 size: 12 residues. V was shortened by 0 bases and J by 6 bases, with 7 bases between the two germline ends. The DNA for the CDR3 is TGTGCCAGCAGCTTGGTGTTGGGCGAGCAGTACTTC. Translating it yields CASSLVLGEQYF.

This chain links TRBV9 with TRBJ2-1; D is possibly TRBD1 (5 bases). This CDR3 contains 16 residues. Germline lookup yields CDR1 SGDLS and CDR2 YYNGEE. V was shortened by 5 bases and J by 0 bases, with 15 bases between the two germline ends. The CDR3 is CASSETQGFSYNEQFF. CDR3 DNA: TGTGCCAGCAGTGAGACTCAGGGTTTCTCCTACAATGAGCAGTTCTTC.

This clone appeared a single time. The rearrangement links TRBV27 to TRBJ2-6, with D hard to call. The CDR3 is 15 amino acids. Germline V gene sequence: CDR1 MNHEY, CDR2 SMNVEV (reference sequence). Trimming left V 7 bases short and J 0 bases short, with 10 bases between. CDR3 in amino acids: CASTVTLSGANVLTF. CDR3 nucleotides: TGTGCCAGCACAGTGACCCTCTCTGGGGCCAACGTCCTGACTTTC. Combining the CDR3 with reference TRBV27 and TRBJ2-6 gives the whole variable domain EAQVTQNPRYLITVTGKKLTVTCSQNMNHEYMSWYRQDPGLGLRQIYYSMNVEVTDKGDVPEGYKVSRKEKRNFPLILESPSPNQTSLYFCASTVTLSGANVLTFGAGSRLTVL.

The chain combines TRBV7-2 with TRBJ2-7, with D possibly TRBD2 on 6 matching bases. The germline V and J ends were trimmed by 1 base and 0 bases, with 13 bases remaining between them. Germline values: CDR1 SGHTA, CDR2 FQGNSA. The CDR3 length is 16 residues. The CDR3: CASSLGVASDSYEQYF. In DNA form, the CDR3 reads TGTGCCAGCAGCTTAGGGGTGGCTAGCGACTCCTACGAGCAGTACTTC.

V gene TRBV12-3 or TRBV12-4 combines with J gene TRBJ1-1, with TRBD1 as a possible D gene (5 bases). The CDR3 is 12 residues long. V lost 5 bases, J lost 11 bases, and 15 bases lay in between. The DNA of the CDR3 is TGTGCCAGCAGTCCCCTTTATGGGACGGCTTTCTTT. This codes for CASSPLYGTAFF.

J is TRBJ1-1 and V is TRBV9; the D is unclear. CDR1 is SGDLS and CDR2 is YYNGEE in the germline V gene. Trimming removed 0 bases at V and 0 bases at J, with 9 bases between. The CDR3 contains 15 residues. Here the CDR3 reads CASSVGPFMNTEAFF. The CDR3 nucleotides are TGTGCCAGCAGCGTAGGACCTTTCATGAACACTGAAGCTTTCTTT.

The V gene is TRBV27, the J gene TRBJ2-4; 9 bases fit TRBD1. Losses at the gene ends were 11 bases for V and 1 base for J; bases not matched to a gene: 6. The CDR3 spans 14 residues. In germline, CDR1 is MNHEY, CDR2 SMNVEV (reference sequence). The CDR3 region has the DNA TGTGCCTGCCGGGACAGGGTCGCCAAAAACATTCAGTACTTC. Translation: CACRDRVAKNIQYF.

V usage is TRBV5-6 and J usage is TRBJ2-3; 9 bases match TRBD1. Germline CDR1 reads SGHDT; CDR2 reads YYEEEE. CDR3 length: 14 amino acids. V was pared by 9 bases and J by 2 bases, with 7 bases of the junction left unmatched. In DNA, the CDR3 is TGTGCCACCAAGGGACAGGGAGTCACAGATACGCAGTATTTT. This codes for CATKGQGVTDTQYF. The whole variable domain, filled in from reference TRBV5-6 and TRBJ2-3, reads DAGVTQSPTHLIKTRGQQVTLRCSPKSGHDTVSWYQQALGQGPQFIFQYYEEEERQRGNFPDRFSGHQFPNYSSELNVNALLLGDSALYLCATKGQGVTDTQYFGPGTRLTVL.

This clone was counted a single time. The chain combines TRBV7-9 with TRBJ1-6, with 8 bases that match TRBD1. V lost 6 bases, J lost 9 bases, and 7 bases stayed unmatched. Germline assignment: CDR1 SEHNR and CDR2 FQNEAQ (reference sequence). The CDR3 loop spans 14 amino acids. The CDR3 spells CASRSGQAASPLHF. The CDR3, as DNA: TGTGCCAGCAGATCGGGACAGGCGGCTTCACCCCTCCACTTT.

V gene TRBV14 combines with J gene TRBJ1-2; D may be TRBD1 (5 bases). Between the trimmed V and J ends, which lost 1 base and 2 bases, there was a span of 14 bases. Germline V lookup: CDR1 SGHDN, CDR2 FVKESK. The CDR3 consists of 16 residues. CDR3 nucleotide sequence: TGTGCCAGCAGCCAAGCCCAGGGCAGGCGGAACTATGGCTACACCTTC. It translates to CASSQAQGRRNYGYTF.

This chain links TRBV3-1 (or the pseudogene TRBV3-2) with TRBJ2-7; D gene unclear. The CDR3 totals 10 residues. Germline V lookup: CDR1 LGHDT, CDR2 YNNKEL (reference sequence). Trimming removed 8 bases at V and 6 bases at J, with 8 bases between. DNA for the CDR3: TGTGCCAGCGGCATGGGCGAGCAGTACTTC. It yields the protein CASGMGEQYF.

The chain couples TRBV19 to TRBJ1-2; TRBD1 is a possible D gene (6 bases). This CDR3 contains 13 residues. V shed 6 bases and J shed 4 bases, with 12 bases lying between them. The V gene's germline CDR1 is LNHDA and CDR2 SQIVND (reference sequence). The CDR3: CASRMGGGYGYTF. Written as DNA, the CDR3 is TGTGCCAGTAGGATGGGGGGCGGCTATGGCTACACCTTC.

The chain employs TRBV5-6 and TRBJ2-5, with 7 bases lining up with TRBD1. The CDR3 runs 17 residues. Germline V gene sequence: CDR1 SGHDT, CDR2 YYEEEE. V trimming: 3 bases; J trimming: 5 bases; junction bases outside the gene matches: 16. This CDR3 is CASSCEGGQWIWETQYF. As DNA, the CDR3 is TGTGCCAGCAGCTGTGAAGGGGGACAGTGGATTTGGGAGACCCAGTACTTC.

The chain joins TRBV19 to TRBJ1-1; the D is unclear. The germline V gene has CDR1 LNHDA and CDR2 SQIVND (reference sequence). Trimming pared 4 bases from V and 1 base from J, leaving 10 bases between. This CDR3 spans 14 amino acids. The CDR3, as DNA: TGTGCCAGTAGTAGCCGGGAGACGAACACTGAAGCTTTCTTT. The encoded protein is CASSSRETNTEAFF.

The chain recombines TRBV11-2 with TRBJ2-1; 14 nucleotides match TRBD2. The trim removed 6 bases at V and 7 bases at J, leaving 2 bases unmatched. In germline, CDR1 is SGHAT, CDR2 FQNNGV. The CDR3 extends over 14 amino acids. The CDR3 sequence is CASRRLAGGNEQFF. The CDR3 DNA reads as TGTGCCAGCAGGCGACTAGCGGGAGGGAATGAGCAGTTCTTC.